Presented here are 18 T cell receptor beta chains from one specimen sequenced in a study of identical twins. From the 5' RACE reads, TCRdb called clonotypes with MiXCR, one entry per CDR3 protein. This table holds hundreds of thousands of distinct CDR3 sequences, 9% to 15% found once. These data were also reused for a study on yellow fever vaccine responses in identical twins.

Sequenced input: CD8+ T cells sorted from blood. Receptor source: a woman aged 18-29 years in good health.

This chain uses TRBV10-2 with TRBJ2-2; 10 nucleotides line up with TRBD2. Germline-derived CDR1 and CDR2 are WSHSY and SAAADI. The CDR3 extends over 15 amino acids. J gave up 7 bases and V 7 bases, and 9 bases lay outside the gene matches. CDR3 nucleotides: TGCGCCAGCATAGAAAGCGGGGGGGCCCTCGGGGAGCTGTTTTTT. It translates to CASIESGGALGELFF.

There are many counts of this clonotype. V gene TRBV7-8 combines with J gene TRBJ1-1, with unresolved D. The CDR3 length is 12 residues. Per germline, CDR1 SGHVS and CDR2 FQNEAQ. V gave up 1 base and J gave up 7 bases, with 7 bases separating them. CDR3 sequence: CASSLVKYEAFF. In nucleotides, the CDR3 is TGTGCCAGCAGCTTAGTGAAATATGAAGCTTTCTTT.

The table lists this clonotype with a few counts. This chain links TRBV7-8 with TRBJ2-7; 9 nucleotides line up with TRBD2. The ends lost 5 bases at V and 7 bases at J; junction bases unmatched: 9. CDR3 length: 14 amino acids. Looked up from germline, CDR1 is SGHVS and CDR2 is FQNEAQ. The DNA for the CDR3 is TGTGCCAGCAGCCGAGGGACTAGCTCTCGGGAGCAGTACTTC. It encodes CASSRGTSSREQYF. The full variable domain, completed using reference TRBV7-8 and TRBJ2-7, is GAGVSQSPRYKVAKRGQDVALRCDPISGHVSLFWYQQALGQGPEFLTYFQNEAQLDKSGLPSDRFFAERPEGSVSTLKIQRTQQEDSAVYLCASSRGTSSREQYFGPGTRLTVT.

The J gene is TRBJ2-1, the V gene TRBV5-6, with D hard to call. The germline V gene has CDR1 SGHDT and CDR2 YYEEEE. The CDR3 contains 12 residues. With 3 bases removed from V and 6 bases from J, the gap between germline ends came to 7 bases. The DNA of the CDR3 is TGTGCCAGCAGCTGGACGGTCAATGAGCAGTTCTTC. Amino acids: CASSWTVNEQFF.

This sequence joins TRBV7-9 and TRBJ2-1; 7 nucleotides agree with TRBD1. This CDR3 is built from 15 residues. The germline gives CDR1 SEHNR, CDR2 FQNEAQ (reference sequence). Trimming took 4 bases from V and 3 from J; bases not matched to a gene: 6. The DNA of the CDR3 is TGTGCCAGCAGCTCGCCGGGACAGAACTACAATGAGCAGTTCTTC. Amino acid sequence: CASSSPGQNYNEQFF.

This sequence joins TRBV10-2 and TRBJ2-3, with 9 nucleotides matching TRBD2. With V trimmed by 1 base and J by 4 bases, 3 bases remained unmatched. Germline CDR1 and CDR2: WSHSY and SAAADI. CDR3 length equals 15 residues. The CDR3 coding sequence is TGCGCCAGCAGTGAGTTAGCGGGGGTGGCAGATACGCAGTATTTT. Translated, it gives CASSELAGVADTQYF.

This clonotype was counted between two and nine times. The chain joins TRBV15 to TRBJ2-1; 14 bases match TRBD2. CDR3 length equals 16 residues. The germline V gene has CDR1 LNHNV and CDR2 YYDKDF (reference sequence). V lost 4 bases to trimming and J lost 9 bases; unmatched junction nucleotides: 8. The CDR3 reads CATSKFGTSGSSEQFF. In nucleotides, the CDR3 is TGTGCCACCAGCAAATTCGGGACTAGCGGGAGTTCTGAGCAGTTCTTC.

This clonotype came up a few times. The J gene is TRBJ2-1, the V gene TRBV20-1, with D perhaps matching TRBD1 or TRBD2 (6 bases each). V was cut by 2 bases and J by 5 bases, with 22 bases left in between. The germline V gene has CDR1 DFQATT and CDR2 SNEGSKA (reference sequence). This CDR3 spans 17 amino acids. The CDR3 DNA is TGCAGTGCTAGATGGGGGGCCACGGCCGGGGCCAACAATGAGCAGTTCTTC. This translates into CSARWGATAGANNEQFF.

A few counts support this clonotype. The chain has TRBV2 and TRBJ2-3; 7 bases align to TRBD2. Germline lookup yields CDR1 SNHLY and CDR2 FYNNEI. The length of the CDR3 is 15 residues. The V and J ends lost 5 bases and 5 bases, in that order; junction bases with no gene match: 10. The CDR3 sequence: CASSSSGALLDTQYF. CDR3 nucleotide sequence: TGTGCCAGCAGTTCCAGCGGGGCGCTATTAGATACGCAGTATTTT.

The CDR3 bases are TGCGCCAGCAGCCAAGTGGTCATAGGGAGCACTGAAGCTTTCTTT. This encodes CASSQVVIGSTEAFF. The V gene is TRBV4-1, the J gene TRBJ1-1; D is uncertain. This CDR3 contains 15 residues. Germline CDR1 reads MGHRA; CDR2 reads YSYEKL. V was shortened by 1 base and J by 4 bases, with 13 bases between the two germline ends.

This clonotype was detected only a few times. V is TRBV20-1 and J is TRBJ2-1; a possible D gene is TRBD2 (7 bases). The CDR3 length is 14 residues. V was trimmed by 2 bases and J by 7 bases, leaving 15 bases between them. Germline CDR1 DFQATT, CDR2 SNEGSKA (reference sequence). The CDR3 region is CSARTGGQRNEQFF. DNA of the CDR3: TGCAGTGCTAGAACGGGGGGCCAGAGGAATGAGCAGTTCTTC.

This clonotype showed up just a few times. The rearrangement joins TRBV25-1 to TRBJ1-4, with D unresolved. The germline V gene encodes CDR1 MGHDK and CDR2 SYGVNS. The CDR3 has 15 amino acids. V was clipped by 6 bases and J by 8 bases, with 19 bases between them. The CDR3 nucleotides read TGTGCCAGCAGCCCACCAACTGCCGTAGGGGAAAAACTGTTTTTT. It translates to CASSPPTAVGEKLFF.

V usage is TRBV20-1 and J usage is TRBJ2-5; D is undetermined. The CDR3 runs 12 residues. V lost 1 base and J 5 bases, leaving 8 bases between the germline ends. Germline V lookup: CDR1 DFQATT, CDR2 SNEGSKA (reference sequence). The CDR3: CSARGPKETQYF. The CDR3, as DNA: TGCAGTGCTAGAGGGCCGAAGGAGACCCAGTACTTC.

This clonotype has only a few counts. The J gene is TRBJ1-1, the V gene TRBV15; D unresolved. CDR1 LNHNV and CDR2 YYDKDF come from the germline V gene (reference sequence). The CDR3 sequence is 15 residues long. V was trimmed by 0 bases and J by 0 bases, leaving 8 bases between them. CDR3 DNA: TGTGCCACCAGCAGAGACGGAAATTTGAACACTGAAGCTTTCTTT. This translates into CATSRDGNLNTEAFF.

The chain has TRBV12-3 or TRBV12-4 and TRBJ1-1; D uncertain. The CDR3 has 11 residues. Deletions cut 5 bases from V and 11 bases from J, with 12 bases between. This chain's CDR3 is CASSAGGLAFF. The CDR3, as DNA: TGTGCCAGCAGTGCGGGTGGATTGGCTTTCTTT.

This clonotype was detected many times. The chain combines TRBV7-9 with TRBJ2-3, with 9 bases identical to TRBD1. This CDR3 has 15 residues. V trimming: 5 bases; J trimming: 6 bases; junction bases outside the gene matches: 9. Per germline, CDR1 SEHNR and CDR2 FQNEAQ (reference sequence). The CDR3 DNA is TGTGCCAGCAGCCGCCCCGGGACAGGGTCTGATACGCAGTATTTT. Its protein is CASSRPGTGSDTQYF.

V gene TRBV6-1 combines with J gene TRBJ2-5, with TRBD2 matching 9 bases. With V trimmed by 5 bases and J by 6 bases, 4 bases remained unmatched. The CDR3 is 13 residues long. Germline V gene sequence: CDR1 MNHNS, CDR2 SASEGT. CDR3 loop: CASSIGLAQTQYF. The DNA for the CDR3 is TGTGCCAGCAGTATAGGACTAGCGCAGACCCAGTACTTC.

This clonotype was detected ten times or more. The chain recombines TRBV4-1 with TRBJ1-4; no definite D call. Between the trimmed V and J ends, which lost 0 bases and 4 bases, there was a span of 12 bases. CDR1 MGHRA and CDR2 YSYEKL come from the germline V gene. This CDR3 region has 16 residues. The DNA of the CDR3 is TGCGCCAGCAGCCAAGAAGATACAGCCTTTAATGAAAAACTGTTTTTT. It translates to CASSQEDTAFNEKLFF.